These 23 T cell receptor beta chains were all obtained from the same sample, sequenced in a study of post-analysis software for immune sequencing data. Notes on the study in general: A handful of TRBV segments appeared more often in patients than in controls, and TRBV5-6, TRBV5-1 and TRBV20-1 were among these.

No antigen has been identified for these receptors. Prepared TCR beta cDNA libraries contained unique molecular identifiers. TCRdb redid the calling of the PCR reads with MiXCR, one entry per CDR3 protein. The sample has hundreds of thousands of distinct CDR3 sequences; 45% are singletons. Sequenced material: blood. The receptors were gathered from a girl aged 5 to 17 with multiple sclerosis.

This clonotype has only a few counts. V and J are TRBV20-1 and TRBJ2-3; the D call may be TRBD1 or TRBD2 (5 bases each). The V and J ends lost 5 bases and 3 bases respectively, with 18 bases between them. The CDR3 extends over 15 amino acids. Germline CDR1 reads DFQATT; CDR2 reads SNEGSKA (reference sequence). CDR3 coding DNA: TGCAGTGCTTCTAATAGTGGGGGAAGGACAGATACGCAGTATTTT. It yields the protein CSASNSGGRTDTQYF.

This clonotype was observed a handful of times. The chain couples TRBV9 to TRBJ2-7; 11 bases line up with TRBD2. This CDR3 contains 17 residues. From germline, CDR1 is SGDLS and CDR2 YYNGEE. The J segment lost 3 bases and the V segment lost 3 bases, leaving 11 bases of the junction unmatched. CDR3 DNA: TGTGCCAGCAGCGCGGGGCGGCTAGCGGGAGGTGTCTACGAGCAGTACTTC. It codes for CASSAGRLAGGVYEQYF.

CDR3 bases: TGTGCCAGCAGCACCATACAGGGGGCGCGAGGGAATCAGCCCCAGCATTTT. Amino acid sequence: CASSTIQGARGNQPQHF. The chain recombines TRBV6-1 with TRBJ1-5, with 9 positions matching TRBD1. Germline V lookup: CDR1 MNHNS, CDR2 SASEGT. V shed 6 bases, J shed 4 bases, and the junction held 13 bases outside the gene matches. The CDR3 runs to 17 residues.

This chain joins TRBV4-2 and TRBJ1-2; 7 nucleotides match TRBD1. The junction had 8 bases not matched to a gene; V was cut back by 4 bases and J by 0 bases. The germline CDR1 and CDR2 sequences are LGHNA and YNFKEQ. The CDR3 sequence is 16 residues long. The DNA for the CDR3 is TGTGCCAGCAGCCTAACCGGGACAGAGACTAACTATGGCTACACCTTC. Translated: CASSLTGTETNYGYTF.

This clonotype has just one count. The chain has TRBV20-1 and TRBJ1-2; the match to TRBD1 covers 7 bases. Germline V gives CDR1 DFQATT, CDR2 SNEGSKA (reference sequence). The CDR3 is 17 residues long. Germline trimming cut 1 base from V and 2 bases from J; bases unmatched to any gene: 13. In DNA, the CDR3 is TGCAGTGCTAGAGGGGGGAACAGGGGTCGCCTCAACTATGGCTACACCTTC. It yields the protein CSARGGNRGRLNYGYTF.

This clonotype was counted a few times. The chain joins TRBV4-2 to TRBJ2-1; 9 nucleotides agree with TRBD2. Trimming removed 0 bases from V and 5 bases from J; junction bases left unmatched: 11. The CDR3 has 18 amino acids. Germline CDR1 reads LGHNA; CDR2 reads YNFKEQ. DNA for the CDR3: TGTGCCAGCAGCCAAGAAGAAGGCGGGAGGGTCAGGAACAATGAGCAGTTCTTC. It is translated as CASSQEEGGRVRNNEQFF.

This chain links TRBV2 with TRBJ2-1, with TRBD1 identical over 7 bases. The CDR3 runs 15 residues. The V and J ends lost 5 bases and 5 bases, in that order; junction bases with no gene match: 9. CDR1 SNHLY and CDR2 FYNNEI come from the germline V gene. The CDR3 DNA sequence: TGTGCCAGCAGTCGAGACAGGGTCTTGGACAATGAGCAGTTCTTC. Translating gives CASSRDRVLDNEQFF.

This clonotype was observed a few times. The genes are TRBV28 and TRBJ2-3, with D uncertain. Trimming took off 3 bases at V and 2 bases at J, with 9 bases between the two ends. Germline loops: CDR1 MDHEN, CDR2 SYDVKM. The CDR3 is made up of 14 amino acids. The CDR3: CASSFGAITDTQYF. The CDR3 DNA follows: TGTGCCAGCAGTTTTGGAGCGATCACAGATACGCAGTATTTT.

CDR3 bases: TGCAGTGCCCAGCACCTAGTCCCAACCTACGAGCAGTACTTC. Amino acid sequence: CSAQHLVPTYEQYF. This rearrangement joins TRBV20-1 to TRBJ2-7; D uncertain. Trimming took off 6 bases at V and 2 bases at J, with 17 bases between the two ends. CDR1 is DFQATT and CDR2 is SNEGSKA in the germline V gene (reference sequence). The CDR3 is 14 amino acids.

The J gene is TRBJ2-1, the V gene TRBV15; no clear D. The CDR3 totals 12 residues. Germline V gives CDR1 LNHNV, CDR2 YYDKDF (reference sequence). V was pared by 0 bases and J by 12 bases, with 9 bases between. For the CDR3, the DNA is TGTGCCACCAGCAGAGATCTACAGAGGCAGTTCTTC. This sequence encodes CATSRDLQRQFF.

The rearrangement links TRBV20-1 to TRBJ2-5, with D tentatively TRBD1 (5 bases). The CDR3 covers 15 residues. The germline V gene has CDR1 DFQATT and CDR2 SNEGSKA (reference sequence). The V end lost 2 bases, the J end lost 5 bases, and 18 bases lay between the germline ends. CDR3 loop: CSARRGGVSGETQYF. Written as DNA, the CDR3 is TGCAGTGCTAGAAGGGGTGGGGTATCAGGCGAGACCCAGTACTTC.

This clonotype was detected a few times. The CDR3 DNA reads as TGCAGCGTTGAAGTTCGATCGTGGGGGCGGCGCGGCAATGAGCAGTTCTTC. Encoded protein: CSVEVRSWGRRGNEQFF. This rearrangement joins TRBV29-1 to TRBJ2-1, with a tentative D call TRBD1 (6 bases). The V and J ends lost 1 base and 6 bases respectively, with 22 bases between them. The germline CDR1 and CDR2 sequences are SQVTM and ANQGSEA. The CDR3 is 17 residues long.

In its sample, this clonotype was seen a few times. The gene calls are TRBV20-1 and TRBJ2-5; D might be TRBD2 (6 bases). The V end was cut by 6 bases, the J end by 2 bases, with 13 bases between. Per germline, CDR1 DFQATT and CDR2 SNEGSKA (reference sequence). CDR3 length equals 13 residues. DNA of the CDR3: TGCAGTGCCCGTCGTGGGAGGCAAGAGACCCAGTACTTC. Translated: CSARRGRQETQYF.

The V gene is TRBV27, the J gene TRBJ2-3; the match to TRBD1 covers 8 bases. Trimming at V came to 3 bases and at J to 1 base, leaving 6 bases not matched to a gene. CDR3 size: 16 residues. Germline-derived CDR1 and CDR2 are MNHEY and SMNVEV (reference sequence). The chain's CDR3 is CASSFRRGQGTDTQYF. CDR3 coding DNA: TGTGCCAGCAGTTTTCGCCGGGGACAGGGCACAGATACGCAGTATTTT.

The chain carries TRBV4-2 and TRBJ1-5; no reliable D call. This CDR3 contains 15 residues. Trimming removed 1 base at V and 0 bases at J, with 7 bases between. The germline V gene has CDR1 LGHNA and CDR2 YNFKEQ. CDR3 in amino acids: CASSQGRDSNQPQHF. The CDR3 coding sequence is TGTGCCAGCAGCCAAGGCCGGGATAGCAATCAGCCCCAGCATTTT.

The CDR3 nucleotides are TGTGCCAGCAGTTATGGGATGATACGGGGGGCGTCCACCGAGCAGTACTTC. This sequence encodes CASSYGMIRGASTEQYF. J is TRBJ2-7 and V is TRBV6-6; tentative D call: TRBD2 (7 bases). Trimming shortened V by 3 bases and J by 6 bases, and 24 bases separated the two germline ends. The CDR3 has 17 residues. Germline CDR1 reads MNHNY; CDR2 reads SVGAGI (reference sequence).

The chain links TRBV7-8 to TRBJ2-7; possibly TRBD1 or TRBD2 for D (5 bases each). The length of the CDR3 is 14 residues. V lost 5 bases, J lost 6 bases, and 17 bases lay in between. Germline V gives CDR1 SGHVS, CDR2 FQNEAQ. The CDR3 loop is CASSPRDPAAEQYF. In DNA, the CDR3 is TGTGCCAGCAGCCCCCGGGACCCAGCCGCCGAGCAGTACTTC.

This clonotype was seen more than once but under ten times. The chain employs TRBV20-1 and TRBJ1-3; D ambiguous. The CDR3 covers 13 residues. Germline V lookup: CDR1 DFQATT, CDR2 SNEGSKA (reference sequence). The V and J ends lost 3 bases and 5 bases respectively, with 11 bases between them. CDR3 region: CSASLTGRNTIYF. The CDR3 DNA reads as TGCAGTGCTAGCTTAACCGGGAGAAACACCATATATTTT.

V is TRBV20-1 and J is TRBJ2-5; D may be TRBD2 (6 bases). The CDR3 length is 14 residues. Germline-derived CDR1 and CDR2 are DFQATT and SNEGSKA (reference sequence). V was clipped by 1 base and J by 5 bases, with 14 bases between them. The CDR3 sequence is CSARVPGAVETQYF. The DNA for the CDR3 is TGCAGTGCTAGAGTTCCGGGAGCGGTGGAGACCCAGTACTTC.

V usage is TRBV6-2 or TRBV6-3 and J usage is TRBJ2-7, with D perhaps matching TRBD2 (5 bases). The V and J ends lost 1 base and 2 bases respectively, with 9 bases between them. The CDR3 totals 14 residues. Per the germline V gene, CDR1 is MNHEY and CDR2 is SVGEGT. The CDR3 sequence: CASSYYGDPYEQYF. In nucleotides, the CDR3 is TGTGCCAGCAGTTACTACGGGGATCCCTACGAGCAGTACTTC.

V gene TRBV9 combines with J gene TRBJ1-5; the D gene is possibly TRBD1 (6 bases). The CDR3 has 15 residues. The V end lost 7 bases, the J end lost 4 bases, and 18 bases lay between the germline ends. Germline CDR1 reads SGDLS; CDR2 reads YYNGEE. The CDR3 bases are TGTGCCAGCGGCCGGGACACCCAACTAAATCAGCCCCAGCATTTT. This codes for CASGRDTQLNQPQHF.

This clonotype was observed a few times. This chain joins TRBV15 and TRBJ2-5, with D unclear. Trimming left V 1 base short and J 5 bases short, with 11 bases between. This CDR3 contains 14 residues. Per germline, CDR1 LNHNV and CDR2 YYDKDF (reference sequence). In nucleotides, the CDR3 is TGTGCCACCAGCAGAGCCAGCGCGTCGGAGACCCAGTACTTC. As protein: CATSRASASETQYF. The full variable domain, completed using reference TRBV15 and TRBJ2-5, is DAMVIQNPRYQVTQFGKPVTLSCSQTLNHNVMYWYQQKSSQAPKLLFHYYDKDFNNEADTPDNFQSRRPNTSFCFLDIRSPGLGDTAMYLCATSRASASETQYFGPGTRLLVL.

The rearrangement joins TRBV6-1 to TRBJ2-7; 10 bases fit TRBD2. The CDR3 length is 17 residues. Trimming removed 6 bases from V and 2 bases from J; junction bases left unmatched: 13. The V gene's germline CDR1 is MNHNS and CDR2 SASEGT. CDR3: CASSSPPGLAVTYEQYF. The CDR3 DNA reads as TGTGCCAGCAGCTCACCTCCCGGACTAGCGGTTACCTACGAGCAGTACTTC.